These 14 T cell receptor beta chains were sequenced from one sample in a study of blood T cell repertoires in COVID-19. The repertoire was sequenced with immunoSEQ multiplex PCR; TCRdb's copy has only in-frame clones and lacks some. This sample has over 350,000 clones, with just under 90% found just once. The sequencing sample was made of PBMCs or T cells enriched from blood (not recorded which). These receptors were collected from a woman aged 50 to 60 who had recovered from COVID-19.

This clone was observed a handful of times. This rearrangement joins TRBV12-3 or TRBV12-4 to TRBJ2-2; TRBD1 aligns across 9 bases. The CDR3 is 12 amino acids. V was clipped by 8 bases and J by 13 bases; unmatched bases: 8. In nucleotides, the CDR3 is TGTGCCAGCGGACCGGACAGGGGTGTGCTGTTTTTT. Protein sequence: CASGPDRGVLFF.

This clone appeared a few times. The genes are TRBV18 and TRBJ2-2; D unclear. The CDR3 has 16 amino acids. The V gene lost 3 bases and the J gene lost 4 bases, with 15 bases spanning the gap. Germline V gene sequence: CDR1 KGHSH, CDR2 LQKENI. The CDR3, as DNA: TGTGCCAGCTCACCGGCTGGCCAGGCGATCACCGGGGAGCTGTTTTTT. It codes for CASSPAGQAITGELFF.

The sample holds one count of this clone. CDR3 nucleotide sequence: TGTGCCAGTAGTATTTTTTTAGATCAGCCCCAGCATTTT. Protein product: CASSIFLDQPQHF. The V call is TRBV19, the J call TRBJ1-5; no definite D call. Trimming removed 3 bases at V and 5 bases at J, with 8 bases between. CDR1 and CDR2 from the germline V gene are LNHDA and SQIVND (reference sequence). The CDR3 has 13 amino acids.

The rearrangement joins TRBV28 to TRBJ1-3; D is undetermined. There are 15 residues in the CDR3. CDR1 is MDHEN, CDR2 SYDVKM, per germline. V was cut by 5 bases and J by 0 bases, with 11 bases left in between. Here the CDR3 DNA reads TGTGCCAGCAGTGCAGGATCCACCTCTGGAAACACCATATATTTT. Protein sequence: CASSAGSTSGNTIYF.

This clone was detected once. V is TRBV2 and J is TRBJ2-2; possibly TRBD2 for D (6 bases). Germline CDR1 SNHLY, CDR2 FYNNEI. Trimming cost V 7 bases and J 6 bases, with 15 bases left between them. The CDR3 runs 14 residues. Here the CDR3 DNA reads TGTGCCAGCAAGTCCCAAGGAGGGGCCGGGGAGCTGTTTTTT. Protein product: CASKSQGGAGELFF.

The chain recombines TRBV12-3 or TRBV12-4 with TRBJ2-2; TRBD1 might be the D (6 bases). The length of the CDR3 is 12 residues. The V and J ends lost 5 bases and 7 bases respectively, with 8 bases between them. CDR3 in amino acids: CASSPDSGELFF. The CDR3 DNA sequence: TGTGCCAGCAGTCCGGACAGCGGGGAGCTGTTTTTT.

This sequence joins TRBV7-2 and TRBJ1-5; a possible D gene is TRBD1 (6 bases). Looked up from germline, CDR1 is SGHTA and CDR2 is FQGNSA. V lost 3 bases and J 2 bases, leaving 8 bases between the germline ends. This CDR3 has 14 amino acids. The CDR3 nucleotides are TGTGCCAGCAGCTTGGCAGGGGGCAATCAGCCCCAGCATTTT. It encodes CASSLAGGNQPQHF.

The chain is built from TRBV7-9 and TRBJ1-1; perhaps TRBD1 as D (6 bases). Germline V gives CDR1 SEHNR, CDR2 FQNEAQ (reference sequence). The CDR3 has 13 amino acids. Trimming pared 1 base from V and 10 bases from J, leaving 13 bases between. The CDR3 is CASSLGGQDRAFF. CDR3 sequence (DNA): TGTGCCAGCAGCTTAGGGGGCCAGGACAGAGCTTTCTTT.

This sequence joins TRBV3-1 (or the pseudogene TRBV3-2) and TRBJ1-4; D perhaps matches TRBD1 (6 bases). This CDR3 has 16 amino acids. V lost 4 bases and J lost 4, with 16 bases in between. CDR1 and CDR2 from the germline V gene are LGHDT and YNNKEL (reference sequence). CDR3 DNA sequence: TGTGCCAGCAGCCCCACGGGGGGACACCTTAATGAAAAACTGTTTTTT. Translated: CASSPTGGHLNEKLFF.

J is TRBJ1-6 and V is TRBV2; TRBD1 might be the D (6 bases). Germline V gene lookup returns CDR1 SNHLY and CDR2 FYNNEI. CDR3 length equals 16 residues. V lost 8 bases and J 4 bases, leaving 18 bases between the germline ends. In nucleotides, the CDR3 is TGTGCCAGCGCAGGACAGTCCCTCGAATATAATTCACCCCTCCACTTT. Translated: CASAGQSLEYNSPLHF.

J is TRBJ2-3 and V is TRBV7-2; 9 bases line up with TRBD2. The CDR3 sequence is 18 residues long. Germline V gene lookup returns CDR1 SGHTA and CDR2 FQGNSA. The V and J ends lost 3 bases and 4 bases, in that order; junction bases with no gene match: 14. CDR3 sequence: CASSFSAGGPGAPDTQYF. The CDR3 bases are TGTGCCAGCAGCTTTTCCGCGGGGGGGCCGGGAGCGCCAGATACGCAGTATTTT. The whole variable domain, filled in from reference TRBV7-2 and TRBJ2-3, reads GAGVSQSPSNKVTEKGKDVELRCDPISGHTALYWYRQSLGQGLEFLIYFQGNSAPDKSGLPSDRFSAERTGGSVSTLTIQRTQQEDSAVYLCASSFSAGGPGAPDTQYFGPGTRLTVL.

V and J are TRBV5-1 and TRBJ1-6, with 9 bases lining up with TRBD1. With 4 bases clipped from V and 7 bases from J, the junction kept 3 bases outside the gene matches. The CDR3 totals 14 residues. The germline V gene encodes CDR1 SGHRS and CDR2 YFSETQ. For the CDR3, the DNA is TGCGCCAGCAGCCCGGACAGGGGCAATTCACCCCTCCACTTT. Protein: CASSPDRGNSPLHF.

The J gene is TRBJ1-3, the V gene TRBV7-9; D uncertain. The CDR3 runs to 15 residues. Per germline, CDR1 SEHNR and CDR2 FQNEAQ (reference sequence). Trimming took 2 bases from V and 0 from J, leaving 8 bases between them. The CDR3 nucleotides are TGTGCCAGCAGCTTAAACTTCGGCTCTGGAAACACCATATATTTT. Its translation is CASSLNFGSGNTIYF.

V and J are TRBV2 and TRBJ2-1, with a weak D call TRBD2 (5 bases). The CDR3 length is 15 residues. V lost 4 bases, J lost 6 bases, and 16 bases lay in between. Germline-derived CDR1 and CDR2 are SNHLY and FYNNEI. For the CDR3, the DNA is TGTGCCAGCAGTGTTGAGGGTCAATGGTCCAATGAGCAGTTCTTC. Protein product: CASSVEGQWSNEQFF.